The 25 T cell receptor beta chains reported below all come from one sample, sequenced in a study of early T cells in non-severe SARS-CoV-2 infection. TCRdb processed the 5' RACE reads anew with MiXCR; each CDR3 protein has one entry. The table lists 25,000 to 35,000 distinct CDR3 sequences, about 4.7% of them singletons. Material: whole blood. These receptors were obtained from an adult who was a healthcare worker with PCR-confirmed SARS-CoV-2 infection or an uninfected control (not recorded which).

In this sample, this clonotype turned up many times. The chain combines TRBV7-2 with TRBJ2-3, with 13 bases matching TRBD2. Looked up from germline, CDR1 is SGHTA and CDR2 is FQGNSA. V was pared by 4 bases and J by 0 bases, with 7 bases of the junction left unmatched. The CDR3 length is 18 residues. CDR3 nucleotide sequence: TGTGCCAGCAGCTCTGAACCACTAGCGGGGGGGAGCACAGATACGCAGTATTTT. It specifies CASSSEPLAGGSTDTQYF.

This clonotype was seen at least ten times. The rearrangement joins TRBV5-1 to TRBJ2-5; 10 nucleotides line up with TRBD2. This CDR3 spans 14 amino acids. The germline V gene has CDR1 SGHRS and CDR2 YFSETQ. Unmatched junction bases numbered 4, after V lost 4 bases and J lost 4 bases. The CDR3 DNA sequence: TGCGCCAGCAGCGCCGGACTAGCGGTAGAGACCCAGTACTTC. It is translated as CASSAGLAVETQYF.

This clonotype was observed at least ten times. V usage is TRBV5-1 and J usage is TRBJ2-7, with 10 bases identical to TRBD2. From germline, CDR1 is SGHRS and CDR2 YFSETQ. The CDR3 has 13 residues. V lost 7 bases and J lost 3; bases outside the gene matches: 4. Written as DNA, the CDR3 is TGCGCCAGCTCCAGGACTAGCGGCTACGAGCAGTACTTC. The encoded protein is CASSRTSGYEQYF.

This clonotype was detected many times. The rearrangement joins TRBV6-2 or TRBV6-3 to TRBJ1-6, with D perhaps matching TRBD1 (5 bases). CDR3 length: 13 amino acids. V gave up 2 bases and J gave up 8 bases, with 7 bases separating them. The germline CDR1 and CDR2 sequences are MNHEY and SVGEGT. The CDR3 nucleotides are TGTGCCAGCAGTTACAGGGGCGATTCACCCCTCCACTTT. It yields the protein CASSYRGDSPLHF.

This rearrangement joins TRBV7-2 to TRBJ2-1; D may be TRBD1 or TRBD2 (5 bases each). Looked up from germline, CDR1 is SGHTA and CDR2 is FQGNSA. CDR3 length: 15 amino acids. V shed 6 bases and J shed 0 bases, with 12 bases lying between them. The CDR3 nucleotides read TGTGCCAGCAGGTCCGGGACGAGCTCCTACAATGAGCAGTTCTTC. Translated, it gives CASRSGTSSYNEQFF.

The rearrangement uses TRBV7-8 and TRBJ1-2, with TRBD1 matching 9 bases. This CDR3 comprises 15 residues. Losses at the gene ends were 5 bases for V and 0 bases for J; bases not matched to a gene: 4. From germline, CDR1 is SGHVS and CDR2 FQNEAQ. The CDR3 is CASSPDRGANYGYTF. The CDR3 coding sequence is TGTGCCAGCAGCCCGGACAGGGGCGCTAACTATGGCTACACCTTC.

This clonotype was seen at least ten times. V is TRBV24-1 and J is TRBJ2-2, with TRBD1 as a possible D gene (5 bases). The CDR3 covers 15 residues. Trimming cost V 1 base and J 3 bases, with 8 bases left between them. The germline gives CDR1 KGHDR, CDR2 SFDVKD. DNA for the CDR3: TGTGCCACCAGTGATTTAGGGGCGGACACCGGGGAGCTGTTTTTT. Protein sequence: CATSDLGADTGELFF.

This clonotype was detected many times. The V gene is TRBV12-3 or TRBV12-4, the J gene TRBJ1-4; 10 nucleotides agree with TRBD1. The CDR3 sequence is 17 residues long. V shed 4 bases and J 3 bases; nucleotides not matched to a gene: 8. The CDR3 DNA reads as TGTGCCAGCAGTTCAGGGGACAGGGGTTTGGCTAATGAAAAACTGTTTTTT. As protein: CASSSGDRGLANEKLFF.

This clonotype was seen at least ten times. Written as DNA, the CDR3 is TGCGCCAGCATCCGGACAGGGGGCATGTGTACGGATACGCAGTATTTT. It encodes CASIRTGGMCTDTQYF. The V and J genes are TRBV10-1 and TRBJ2-3; TRBD1 agrees at 11 bases. CDR1 and CDR2 (germline): WNHNN, SYGVQD (reference sequence). After removal of 7 bases from V and 6 bases from J, the junction contained 12 bases not matched to a gene. The CDR3 length is 16 residues.

The chain has TRBV4-1 and TRBJ1-1; no clear D gene. V shed 7 bases and J shed 0 bases, with 9 bases lying between them. The CDR3 is made up of 13 amino acids. Germline loops: CDR1 MGHRA, CDR2 YSYEKL. In nucleotides, the CDR3 is TGCGCCAGCACCGATAAGCTGAACACTGAAGCTTTCTTT. It translates to CASTDKLNTEAFF.

The chain links TRBV20-1 to TRBJ2-1; no definite D call. CDR3 length: 15 amino acids. Germline loops: CDR1 DFQATT, CDR2 SNEGSKA (reference sequence). Trimming removed 2 bases at V and 2 bases at J, with 13 bases between. The CDR3 bases are TGCAGTGCTAGACCCAGCCATATCCCCTACAATGAGCAGTTCTTC. Its protein product is CSARPSHIPYNEQFF.

The chain combines TRBV7-9 with TRBJ1-2; D is undetermined. Germline V lookup: CDR1 SEHNR, CDR2 FQNEAQ (reference sequence). V was trimmed by 0 bases and J by 6 bases, leaving 11 bases between them. The CDR3 is made up of 14 amino acids. The CDR3: CASSLALAANGYTF. The CDR3, as DNA: TGTGCCAGCAGCTTAGCGCTGGCAGCAAATGGCTACACCTTC. The whole variable domain, filled in from reference TRBV7-9 and TRBJ1-2, reads DTGVSQNPRHKITKRGQNVTFRCDPISEHNRLYWYRQTLGQGPEFLTYFQNEAQLEKSRLLSDRFSAERPKGSFSTLEIQRTEQGDSAMYLCASSLALAANGYTFGSGTRLTVV.

This clonotype occurred many times. This sequence joins TRBV7-7 and TRBJ2-3; D ambiguous. CDR1 is SSHAT and CDR2 is FNYEAQ in the germline V gene (reference sequence). There are 15 residues in the CDR3. Trimming took 1 base from V and 1 from J, leaving 9 bases between them. DNA for the CDR3: TGTGCCAGCAGCTTAGGCGATAGCCGCACAGATACGCAGTATTTT. Protein product: CASSLGDSRTDTQYF.

This clonotype was recorded many times. J is TRBJ1-5 and V is TRBV7-2; D is ambiguous. Germline V CDR1 and CDR2: SGHTA, FQGNSA. V dropped 0 bases and J dropped 2 bases, with 8 bases sitting between them. CDR3 length: 15 residues. The CDR3 loop is CASSLAGRGNQPQHF. CDR3 sequence (DNA): TGTGCCAGCAGCTTAGCGGGGAGAGGCAATCAGCCCCAGCATTTT.

This clonotype was counted ten times or more. The chain joins TRBV20-1 to TRBJ2-4; unclear D gene. Trimming took off 3 bases at V and 6 bases at J, with 9 bases between the two ends. This CDR3 is 12 amino acids long. The germline CDR1 and CDR2 sequences are DFQATT and SNEGSKA (reference sequence). CDR3 protein: CSAREYVNIQYF. CDR3 nucleotides: TGCAGTGCTAGGGAGTATGTAAACATTCAGTACTTC.

This clonotype showed up many times. V and J are TRBV3-1 and TRBJ1-1; D gene unclear. CDR3 length: 13 residues. From germline, CDR1 is LGHDT and CDR2 YNNKEL (reference sequence). Trimming pared 4 bases from V and 0 bases from J, leaving 6 bases between. The CDR3, as DNA: TGTGCCAGCAGCCCAGTGATGAACACTGAAGCTTTCTTT. Protein product: CASSPVMNTEAFF.

CDR3 nucleotides: TGTGCCAGCAGCCCCCCGCTCGGCGAGCAGTACTTC. This gives the protein CASSPPLGEQYF. The rearrangement links TRBV7-8 to TRBJ2-7, with D uncertain. Germline V gives CDR1 SGHVS, CDR2 FQNEAQ. The CDR3 covers 12 residues. The V and J ends lost 5 bases and 6 bases respectively, with 11 bases between them.

This clonotype was seen ten or more times. The chain recombines TRBV7-6 with TRBJ2-3; tentative D call: TRBD1 (5 bases). Trimming pared 6 bases from V and 0 bases from J, leaving 19 bases between. This CDR3 spans 17 amino acids. Per the germline V gene, CDR1 is SGHVS and CDR2 is FNYEAQ. The CDR3, as DNA: TGTGCCAGCAGTCACCGAGATGGGGCAACTAGCACAGATACGCAGTATTTT. Translating gives CASSHRDGATSTDTQYF. The variable domain in full, with the rest retrieved from reference TRBV7-6 and TRBJ2-3, is GAGVSQSPRYKVTKRGQDVALRCDPISGHVSLYWYRQALGQGPEFLTYFNYEAQQDKSGLPNDRFSAERPEGSISTLTIQRTEQRDSAMYRCASSHRDGATSTDTQYFGPGTRLTVL.

The chain recombines TRBV10-2 with TRBJ2-1; TRBD2 is a possible D gene (5 bases). CDR1 is WSHSY and CDR2 is SAAADI in the germline V gene. The CDR3 contains 11 residues. V lost 2 bases and J lost 9, with 5 bases in between. The DNA for the CDR3 is TGCGCCAGCAGTGAGCGGGGTGAGCAGTTCTTC. Protein sequence: CASSERGEQFF.

This clonotype has ten or more counts. V gene TRBV7-2 combines with J gene TRBJ1-4; maybe TRBD1 (5 bases). V was shortened by 3 bases and J by 8 bases, with 10 bases between the two germline ends. Germline V gives CDR1 SGHTA, CDR2 FQGNSA. The CDR3 is made up of 13 amino acids. The CDR3 nucleotides read TGTGCCAGCAGCTTGGGGCCCTGGGAAAAACTGTTTTTT. It specifies CASSLGPWEKLFF.

This clonotype has ten or more counts. The genes are TRBV14 and TRBJ2-5, with D possibly called TRBD1 or TRBD2 (5 bases each). The CDR3 is 15 residues long. Germline CDR1 reads SGHDN; CDR2 reads FVKESK. Trimming shortened V by 4 bases and J by 2 bases, and 14 bases separated the two germline ends. The CDR3 nucleotides read TGTGCCAGCAGCCTCCTGTCGGGGCCACAAGAGACCCAGTACTTC. Translation gives CASSLLSGPQETQYF.

This clonotype was seen at least ten times. The V call is TRBV7-9, the J call TRBJ1-6, with 10 positions matching TRBD1. Looked up from germline, CDR1 is SEHNR and CDR2 is FQNEAQ (reference sequence). V lost 5 bases, J lost 7 bases, and 5 bases stayed unmatched. There are 15 residues in the CDR3. The chain's CDR3 is CASSTRQGANSPLHF. The CDR3 bases are TGTGCCAGCAGCACGAGACAGGGGGCAAATTCACCCCTCCACTTT. The full variable domain, completed using reference TRBV7-9 and TRBJ1-6, is DTGVSQNPRHKITKRGQNVTFRCDPISEHNRLYWYRQTLGQGPEFLTYFQNEAQLEKSRLLSDRFSAERPKGSFSTLEIQRTEQGDSAMYLCASSTRQGANSPLHFGNGTRLTVT.

This clonotype was detected only a few times. The gene calls are TRBV6-6 and TRBJ2-5; the D is unclear. CDR1 and CDR2 (germline): MNHNY, SVGAGI (reference sequence). This CDR3 comprises 12 residues. V dropped 10 bases and J dropped 1 base, with 10 bases sitting between them. For the CDR3, the DNA is TGTGCCACCCAGGCTTCCCAAGAGACCCAGTACTTC. Its translation is CATQASQETQYF.

This clonotype was seen at least ten times. The chain employs TRBV6-6 and TRBJ2-7; D is undetermined. Trimming stripped 0 bases from V and 0 bases from J, with 12 bases between. Germline CDR1 is MNHNY and CDR2 is SVGAGI (reference sequence). The CDR3 runs 16 residues. The CDR3 loop reads CASSYSIQVLSYEQYF. CDR3 in DNA: TGTGCCAGCAGTTACTCGATCCAGGTCCTCTCCTACGAGCAGTACTTC.

This clonotype appeared many times. The chain has TRBV2 and TRBJ1-1, with a possible D match to TRBD1 (6 bases). CDR3 size: 14 residues. V was shortened by 4 bases and J by 6 bases, with 15 bases between the two germline ends. Germline CDR1 reads SNHLY; CDR2 reads FYNNEI. The chain's CDR3 is CASSGARGASEAFF. CDR3 in DNA: TGTGCCAGCAGTGGTGCCAGGGGAGCTTCTGAAGCTTTCTTT.